The clone carrying this T cell receptor beta chain has just a few counts. The antigen remains unidentified. The record originates from a study of human T cells and chemical hapten exposure. Trimming shortened V by 1 base and J by 0 bases, and 13 bases separated the two germline ends. Germline V gene data show CDR1 as LGHDT and CDR2 as YNNKEL (reference sequence). The CDR3 extends over 17 amino acids. TCRdb processed the RACE reads anew with MiXCR; each CDR3 protein has one entry. The profile covers roughly 380,000 distinct CDR3 sequences, with 5% to 6.5% appearing a single time and just over 2.5% taken by the ten largest. The time point here: pre-sensitization, week 0. This sample's treatment: therapeutic diphenylcyclopropenone sensitization with weekly scalp DPC. Alopecia patients, 18 to 70 years old and DPC-suitable, served as donors. Total RNA was isolated from unfractionated whole blood. Broader study findings: Because all patients had alopecia, their immune responses might differ from healthy ones. In the PT1 data, expanded TCR counts showed a positive correlation with patch test score.

Sequences were derived from whole blood, sampled in connection with sensitization to the hapten diphenylcyclopropenone (DPC). The receptor comes from a woman aged 45-65 years with alopecia areata. Some clones in this sample may be carry-over from other donors' samples. V and J are TRBV3-1 and TRBJ1-3; maybe TRBD1 (5 bases). The CDR3 DNA follows: TGTGCCAGCAGCCAAGGGGACGGAGTGGGCTCTGGAAACACCATATATTTT. Its protein is CASSQGDGVGSGNTIYF.